This TCR beta chain was found in a study of cytomegalovirus exposure and HLA in healthy donors. The PCR used 60 Vbeta and 13 Jbeta primers. Measured with immunoSEQ multiplex PCR; TCRdb has only the in-frame clones, and not every one. Among about 130,000 clones, approximately 74% were seen once, and the ten largest hold 6.6%. Sequenced sample: PBMCs. The source is a middle-aged man in good health and CMV-seropositive.

CDR3 in amino acids: CAWSMTESSGNTIYF. The CDR3 DNA reads TGTGCCTGGAGTATGACGGAGAGCTCTGGAAACACCATATATTTT. This chain connects TRBV30 to TRBJ1-3; D gene unclear. Germline lookup yields CDR1 GTSNPN and CDR2 SVGIG (reference sequence). Trimming stripped 2 bases from V and 0 bases from J, with 11 bases between. The CDR3 sequence is 15 residues long.